Described below is a single T cell receptor (beta chain) sequence and its context. Its specificity is unknown. The study sampled nominally healthy donors, though unrecorded immune exposures were likely. This sample stems from a study of cytomegalovirus exposure and HLA in healthy donors. Study context: Most genotyped donors, approximately 81% of about 360, had Caucasian-associated genetic ancestry. Findings and caveats of the study: It was confirmed in vitro that a few of the CMV-associated chains were specific for CMV antigens. Most TCR sequences were uncommon, yet certain public TCRs appeared in many donors.

The PCR was carried out with 60 Vbeta primers and 13 Jbeta primers. Generated by immunoSEQ multiplex PCR, the TCRdb table keeps only in-frame clones and is missing some. The table lists about 120,000 clones, more than 65% of them singletons. This CDR3 is built from 16 residues. CDR1 and CDR2 from the germline V gene are SGHAT and FQDESV (reference sequence). J lost 2 bases, V lost 1 base, and 6 bases had no gene match. The chain combines TRBV11-1 with TRBJ2-3, with 7 bases aligning to TRBD2. This sequence originates from a woman between 18 and 29 years old in good health and CMV-seronegative. The sequencing sample was made of PBMCs. CDR3 amino acids: CASSLGASGHTDTQYF. The CDR3 coding sequence is TGTGCCAGCAGCTTAGGGGCTAGCGGACACACAGATACGCAGTATTTT.